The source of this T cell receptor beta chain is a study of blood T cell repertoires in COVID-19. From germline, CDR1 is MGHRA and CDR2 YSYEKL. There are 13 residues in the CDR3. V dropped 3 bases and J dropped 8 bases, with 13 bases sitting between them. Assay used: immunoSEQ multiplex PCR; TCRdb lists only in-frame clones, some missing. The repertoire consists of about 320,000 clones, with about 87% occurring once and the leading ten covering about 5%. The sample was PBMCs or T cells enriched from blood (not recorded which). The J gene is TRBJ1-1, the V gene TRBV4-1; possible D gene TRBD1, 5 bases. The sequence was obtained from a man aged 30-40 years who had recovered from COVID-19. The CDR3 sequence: CASSQEDRNEAFF. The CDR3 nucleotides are TGCGCCAGCAGCCAGGAAGACAGAAACGAAGCTTTCTTT.